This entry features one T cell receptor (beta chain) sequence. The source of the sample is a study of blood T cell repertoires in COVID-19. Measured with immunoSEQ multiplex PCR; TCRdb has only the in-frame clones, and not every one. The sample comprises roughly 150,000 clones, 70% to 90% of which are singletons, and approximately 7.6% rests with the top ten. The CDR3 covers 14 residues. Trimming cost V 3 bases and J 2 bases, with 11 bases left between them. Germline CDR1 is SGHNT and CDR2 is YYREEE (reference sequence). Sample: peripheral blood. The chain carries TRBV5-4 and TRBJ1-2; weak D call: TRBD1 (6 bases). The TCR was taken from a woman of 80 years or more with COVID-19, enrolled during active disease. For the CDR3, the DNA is TGTGCCAGCAGCTCCGGACAGCCCAACTATGGCTACACCTTC. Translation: CASSSGQPNYGYTF. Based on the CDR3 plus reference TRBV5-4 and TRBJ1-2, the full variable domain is ETGVTQSPTHLIKTRGQQVTLRCSSQSGHNTVSWYQQALGQGPQFIFQYYREEENGRGNFPPRFSGLQFPNYSSELNVNALELDDSALYLCASSSGQPNYGYTFGSGTRLTVV.